This TCR beta chain was recovered during a study of response to subunit inactivated influenza vaccine (dated by TCRdb to the late 2010s). Describing the broader study: To follow how T cells responded to a trivalent subunit inactivated influenza vaccine, the researchers relied on deep quantitative profiling of the T cell receptor repertoire. Study-wide conclusions, independent of this receptor: The authors proposed that each seasonal influenza vaccination may bring in only a limited number of new T cells.

Library creation used RT-PCR. Sequencing relied on an Illumina HiSeq 2500. TCRdb applied fastp at Q25 and MiXCR to the public reads, then kept only in-frame beta chains. Each CDR3 protein gets just one entry, which takes the most common genes and DNA from the rows behind it. This sample gives some 480,000 distinct CDR3 sequences in total; about a tenth of them show up just once. In total, the top ten clones hold approximately 12% of the sample. This clonotype was observed a handful of times. Its specific antigen is unknown. Within one base of it there is no much larger clone, and no base qualities were kept. Measured from the cysteine to the phenylalanine, the CDR3 is 19 residues long. The kept DNA is CDR3 alone, 57 bases in frame from the first base. The CDR1 and CDR2 encoded by the germline V gene (reference sequence) are SGHNT and YYREEE. Here V drops 0 bases and J drops 4 bases, and the junction holds 15 bases not matched to any gene.

In light of the paper, this sample's time point label describes: 45 days after influenza vaccine administration. The receptor's source is a man over 45 who received an inactivated influenza vaccine. Donor details come from another sample of the same person, matched by shared clones. Material: PBMCs from blood, obtained roughly 6 weeks after vaccination. The chain is encoded by TRBV5-4 joined to TRBJ2-5; the central 10 bases match TRBD2. The CDR3 has the sequence CASSLGSGRLLITGETQYF. The nucleotide sequence reads as follows: TGTGCCAGCAGCTTGGGTAGCGGGAGGCTCCTGATTACCGGAGAGACCCAGTACTTC.